One sample yielded the 9 T cell receptor beta chains listed below, sequenced in a study of regulatory T cells in long-lasting Graves disease (dated by TCRdb to 2020 to 2023). The sample's time point, from its label and the paper: newly diagnosed GD, antithyroid drugs for less than 3 months. For both TCR sequencing and RNA sequencing, RNA was extracted from PBMCs using TRIzol. The library came from multiplex PCR. The listed sequencing device is Illumina HiSeq 4000. To build TCR beta libraries, CDR3 regions were amplified by Arm-PCR using iRepertoire HTBI primers. TCRdb handled the public reads itself, with Q25 trimming in fastp and clone calling in MiXCR, and kept productive beta chains. Each entry merges the rows of one CDR3 protein and shows their most common DNA and genes. Recorded for this sample are 240,000 or so distinct CDR3 sequences; 20% of them occurred a single time. The ten largest clones represent approximately 13% of the sample.

The specimen was peripheral blood mononuclear cells (PBMCs), collected at new diagnosis, from a patient treated with antithyroid drugs. These receptors were collected from a female donor with Graves disease.

This clonotype appeared many times. The gene calls are TRBV7-2 and TRBJ1-1; D remains ambiguous. The ends were cut back, 0 bases at V and 9 bases at J, with 11 bases in the middle. The CDR3 is made up of 13 amino acids. CDR1 is SGHTA, CDR2 FQGNSA, per germline. CDR3 residues: CASSLAGQQKAFF. CDR3 coding DNA: TGTGCCAGCAGCTTAGCCGGCCAGCAAAAAGCTTTCTTT.

This clonotype was picked up one time. The rearrangement uses TRBV6-2 or TRBV6-3 and TRBJ2-7; 11 nucleotides line up with TRBD2. Germline CDR1 MNHEY, CDR2 SVGEGT. This CDR3 contains 15 residues. The V segment lost 7 bases and the J segment 6 bases; nucleotides outside the gene matches: 11. The CDR3 nucleotides are TGTGCCAGCAAAAAAGGACTAGCGGGTATTGGCGAGCAGTACTTC. Translating it yields CASKKGLAGIGEQYF.

This clonotype was detected only a few times. V is TRBV4-3 and J is TRBJ1-1; 7 positions match TRBD1. With V trimmed by 0 bases and J by 7 bases, 5 bases remained unmatched. This CDR3 has 14 residues. Germline V lookup: CDR1 LGHNA, CDR2 YSLEER. CDR3 nucleotides: TGCGCCAGCAGCCAAGACATTGACAGGGATGAAGCTTTCTTT. It is translated as CASSQDIDRDEAFF.

Regarding this clonotype: One base separates it from a far larger clone, so it is likely a read error. The chain couples TRBV11-3 to TRBJ2-5; perhaps TRBD1 as D (6 bases). The V gene's germline CDR1 is SGHNT and CDR2 YENEEA. CDR3 length equals 17 residues. The CDR3 DNA follows: TGTGCCAGCAGCTTCACGAAGGGGACACCCAAGGAAGAGACCAAGTACTTC. Protein product: CASSFTKGTPKEETKYF. The whole variable domain, remainder taken from reference TRBV11-3 and TRBJ2-5, is EAGVVQSPRYKIIEKKQPVAFWCNPISGHNTLYWYLQNLGQGPELLIRYENEEAVDDSQLPKDRFSAERLKGVDSTLKIQPAELGDSAVYLCASSFTKGTPKEETKYFGPGTRLLVL.

The chain recombines TRBV6-1 with TRBJ2-3; D is undetermined. The CDR3 spans 14 residues. Germline assignment: CDR1 MNHNS and CDR2 SASEGT. Trimming stripped 5 bases from V and 1 base from J, with 10 bases between. The CDR3 DNA reads as TGTGCCAGCAGTCGAACTAAGGGCACAGATACGCAGTATTTT. It encodes CASSRTKGTDTQYF.

This clonotype was detected many times. The gene calls are TRBV7-9 and TRBJ2-3; the D is unclear. Trimming took off 7 bases at V and 5 bases at J, with 10 bases between the two ends. There are 12 residues in the CDR3. The germline V gene has CDR1 SEHNR and CDR2 FQNEAQ (reference sequence). The CDR3 is CASTFRKDTQYF. DNA for the CDR3: TGTGCCAGCACCTTCCGTAAAGATACGCAGTATTTT.

This clonotype was detected ten times or more. In DNA, the CDR3 is TGTGCCAGCAGCCAAGCCACCACAACTAATGAAAAACTGTTTTTT. This sequence encodes CASSQATTTNEKLFF. The gene calls are TRBV3-1 and TRBJ1-4; D not certain. CDR3 length equals 15 residues. The V and J ends lost 1 base and 0 bases respectively, with 6 bases between them. Germline V gene lookup returns CDR1 LGHDT and CDR2 YNNKEL (reference sequence).

This clonotype was counted ten times or more. V usage is TRBV20-1 and J usage is TRBJ2-3; 7 bases are shared with TRBD2. Germline V gene sequence: CDR1 DFQATT, CDR2 SNEGSKA (reference sequence). The CDR3 contains 13 residues. V lost 5 bases, J lost 2 bases, and 4 bases stayed unmatched. CDR3 sequence: CSAESGTTDTQYF. The CDR3 DNA follows: TGCAGTGCTGAGAGCGGGACCACAGATACGCAGTATTTT.

This rearrangement joins TRBV6-1 to TRBJ2-2; 7 nucleotides line up with TRBD1. The V and J ends lost 6 bases and 6 bases, in that order; junction bases with no gene match: 7. The germline V gene encodes CDR1 MNHNS and CDR2 SASEGT. This CDR3 comprises 14 residues. The CDR3 reads CASSRAGTAGELFF. CDR3 bases: TGTGCCAGCAGCCGAGCCGGGACAGCCGGGGAGCTGTTTTTT.